The 19 T cell receptor beta chains presented below share a single source sample, sequenced in a study of blood T cell repertoires in COVID-19 (dated by TCRdb to about 2020). Preparation of the library involved the immunoSEQ multiplex PCR assay. Imported from immuneACCESS, the table was reduced by TCRdb to in-frame sequences with V and J called. These copies leave out some clones; in studies compared against another copy, an unresolved V gene accounts for under half, and the cause of the remainder is not known. Present in this sample are approximately 70,000 clones, 85% to 95% of which were seen just once. The ten largest clones represent approximately 4.8% of the sample. Specimen: peripheral blood. The receptors come from a woman aged 55 to 70 with active COVID-19.

This rearrangement joins TRBV2 to TRBJ2-2; possible D gene TRBD2, 5 bases. CDR1 SNHLY and CDR2 FYNNEI come from the germline V gene. With 3 bases removed from V and 3 bases from J, the gap between germline ends came to 8 bases. CDR3 length: 14 residues. CDR3 loop: CASSDSGYTGELFF. In DNA form, the CDR3 reads TGTGCCAGCAGTGATTCGGGGTACACCGGGGAGCTGTTTTTT.

The chain links TRBV7-9 to TRBJ2-6, with a tentative D call TRBD1 (5 bases). V was trimmed by 6 bases and J by 0 bases, leaving 12 bases between them. CDR1 is SEHNR and CDR2 is FQNEAQ in the germline V gene (reference sequence). This CDR3 has 16 amino acids. This chain's CDR3 is CASRLQGVSGANVLTF. The CDR3 DNA reads as TGTGCCAGCAGACTCCAAGGGGTCTCTGGGGCCAACGTCCTGACTTTC.

This rearrangement joins TRBV7-8 to TRBJ2-5, with D tentatively TRBD1 (6 bases). The CDR3 runs 16 residues. V lost 4 bases and J lost 2, with 17 bases in between. Germline CDR1 reads SGHVS; CDR2 reads FQNEAQ. The CDR3 coding sequence is TGTGCCAGCAGCTGGTTCAGGGGCGCATTGCAAGAGACCCAGTACTTC. Amino acids: CASSWFRGALQETQYF.

The genes are TRBV7-2 and TRBJ1-2; D remains unclear. Germline V gives CDR1 SGHTA, CDR2 FQGNSA. This CDR3 is built from 14 residues. V dropped 5 bases and J dropped 5 bases, with 15 bases sitting between them. In DNA form, the CDR3 reads TGTGCCAGCAGCCCCCGCGGTATGGAGTATGGCTACACCTTC. Translating it yields CASSPRGMEYGYTF.

This clone was observed a handful of times. The genes are TRBV4-1 and TRBJ1-5, with a weak D call TRBD1 (5 bases). Per the germline V gene, CDR1 is MGHRA and CDR2 is YSYEKL. The CDR3 contains 15 residues. The V end lost 2 bases, the J end lost 1 base, and 9 bases lay between the germline ends. Here the CDR3 DNA reads TGCGCCAGCAGCCAATCGGGGGGAAGCAATCAGCCCCAGCATTTT. Residues: CASSQSGGSNQPQHF.

The chain joins TRBV10-1 to TRBJ2-2, with D perhaps TRBD2 (6 bases). This CDR3 is 14 amino acids long. Germline V gene sequence: CDR1 WNHNN, CDR2 SYGVQD (reference sequence). Trimming shortened V by 3 bases and J by 9 bases, and 14 bases separated the two germline ends. The CDR3 region is CASSDRDLTRELFF. The CDR3 nucleotides are TGCGCCAGCAGTGACCGGGACTTAACGAGGGAGCTGTTTTTT.

The gene calls are TRBV27 and TRBJ2-1, with 10 positions matching TRBD1. Germline trimming cut 4 bases from V and 9 bases from J; bases unmatched to any gene: 12. Germline CDR1 MNHEY, CDR2 SMNVEV (reference sequence). CDR3 size: 16 residues. The CDR3 DNA follows: TGTGCCAGCAGTTCCCTCCGACAGGGGGCCTCGGTTGAGCAGTTCTTC. This translates into CASSSLRQGASVEQFF.

V gene TRBV28 combines with J gene TRBJ2-5, with TRBD2 matching 10 bases. CDR3 size: 15 residues. The junction had 9 bases not matched to a gene; V was cut back by 6 bases and J by 5 bases. Germline V gene sequence: CDR1 MDHEN, CDR2 SYDVKM. The CDR3 DNA is TGTGCCAGCAGGCCAGCGGGAGGGCCGGGGGAGACCCAGTACTTC. It translates to CASRPAGGPGETQYF.

The genes are TRBV7-2 and TRBJ2-5, with 11 bases aligning to TRBD2. The junction had 13 bases not matched to a gene; V was cut back by 5 bases and J by 2 bases. This CDR3 is built from 18 residues. CDR1 and CDR2 from the germline V gene are SGHTA and FQGNSA. The CDR3 sequence: CASSPTVAGGPIQETQYF. CDR3 bases: TGTGCCAGCAGCCCCACCGTAGCGGGAGGGCCCATTCAAGAGACCCAGTACTTC.

The genes are TRBV3-1 (or the pseudogene TRBV3-2) and TRBJ2-3; no definite D call. Looked up from germline, CDR1 is LGHDT and CDR2 is YNNKEL (reference sequence). V shed 0 bases and J shed 5 bases, with 6 bases lying between them. The CDR3 loop spans 13 amino acids. The chain's CDR3 is CASSQEFRDTQYF. Written as DNA, the CDR3 is TGTGCCAGCAGCCAAGAATTCAGAGATACGCAGTATTTT.

The genes are TRBV5-4 and TRBJ2-1; TRBD1 matches at 9 bases. The CDR3 extends over 16 amino acids. The germline V gene has CDR1 SGHNT and CDR2 YYREEE (reference sequence). J was trimmed by 4 bases and V by 4 bases; bases with no gene match: 9. In DNA form, the CDR3 reads TGTGCCAGCAGCCCGTACGGGACAGGGAGATACAATGAGCAGTTCTTC. Encoded protein: CASSPYGTGRYNEQFF.

The V gene is TRBV27, the J gene TRBJ2-7, with 9 bases lining up with TRBD2. Germline CDR1 MNHEY, CDR2 SMNVEV (reference sequence). This CDR3 contains 15 residues. The trim removed 6 bases at V and 2 bases at J, leaving 8 bases unmatched. The DNA of the CDR3 is TGTGCCAGCAGATCACGACTAGCGGCTACCTACGAGCAGTACTTC. This sequence encodes CASRSRLAATYEQYF.

This clone was recorded once. The V and J genes are TRBV5-1 and TRBJ1-1; 7 nucleotides match TRBD1. Trimming took 4 bases from V and 8 from J; bases not matched to a gene: 2. Germline V gene lookup returns CDR1 SGHRS and CDR2 YFSETQ. This CDR3 contains 11 residues. In nucleotides, the CDR3 is TGCGCCAGCAGCAGACAGGGAGAAGCTTTCTTT. Translating gives CASSRQGEAFF.

The chain recombines TRBV28 with TRBJ2-2; 10 nucleotides match TRBD2. CDR3 size: 17 residues. J was trimmed by 6 bases and V by 3 bases; bases with no gene match: 10. Germline CDR1 reads MDHEN; CDR2 reads SYDVKM. CDR3 region: CASSLASGGAGSGELFF. Written as DNA, the CDR3 is TGTGCCAGCAGTTTGGCTAGCGGGGGCGCGGGGTCCGGGGAGCTGTTTTTT.

V gene TRBV7-2 combines with J gene TRBJ2-7; the match to TRBD2 covers 7 bases. The CDR3 totals 13 residues. CDR1 and CDR2 from the germline V gene are SGHTA and FQGNSA. J was trimmed by 3 bases and V by 3 bases; bases with no gene match: 2. In DNA form, the CDR3 reads TGTGCCAGCAGCTTCGAGCGGGACTACGAGCAGTACTTC. It codes for CASSFERDYEQYF.

This chain uses TRBV5-1 with TRBJ2-3; D is perhaps TRBD2 (5 bases). Germline CDR1 reads SGHRS; CDR2 reads YFSETQ. The CDR3 length is 14 residues. Between the trimmed V and J ends, which lost 2 bases and 6 bases, there was a span of 13 bases. CDR3 loop: CASSFEGIRDTQYF. The CDR3 nucleotides are TGCGCCAGCAGCTTCGAGGGTATTCGGGATACGCAGTATTTT.

The J gene is TRBJ2-3, the V gene TRBV4-1; tentative D call: TRBD1 (6 bases). Trimming stripped 3 bases from V and 14 bases from J, with 15 bases between. The CDR3 runs 12 residues. Germline V gene lookup returns CDR1 MGHRA and CDR2 YSYEKL. The CDR3 region is CASSQPGQARYF. The CDR3 region has the DNA TGCGCCAGCAGCCAGCCGGGACAAGCTCGGTATTTT.

The genes are TRBV5-1 and TRBJ2-2; 9 positions match TRBD2. In germline, CDR1 is SGHRS, CDR2 YFSETQ. This CDR3 spans 17 amino acids. V shed 6 bases and J 5 bases; nucleotides not matched to a gene: 14. The CDR3 spells CASTPGPSGKVTGELFF. The CDR3 DNA is TGCGCCAGCACCCCTGGTCCTAGCGGGAAGGTTACCGGGGAGCTGTTTTTT.

V gene TRBV5-1 combines with J gene TRBJ1-4; D is unclear. CDR1 is SGHRS, CDR2 YFSETQ, per germline. Trimming removed 5 bases at V and 0 bases at J, with 14 bases between. The CDR3 contains 16 residues. The CDR3: CASRAGGGSTNEKLFF. The CDR3 DNA reads as TGCGCCAGCAGGGCCGGCGGCGGTTCAACTAATGAAAAACTGTTTTTT.